The 25 T cell receptor beta chains reported below all come from one sample, sequenced in a study of shared clonotypes between healthy human individuals. CD45RO-negative cells were positively selected for CCR7, leaving out terminally differentiated effector memory CD45RA+ cells. Profiling relied on immunoSEQ multiplex PCR, and the TCRdb table lists in-frame clones only, not all of them. The repertoire holds about 1,800,000 clones, with just under 95% as singletons. Material for sequencing was naive CD8+ T cells sorted from blood. These receptors were taken from a man aged 18-30 years in good health.

The chain has TRBV2 and TRBJ2-7; a possible D gene is TRBD1 (6 bases). The length of the CDR3 is 14 residues. The V gene's germline CDR1 is SNHLY and CDR2 FYNNEI. V lost 5 bases to trimming and J lost 2 bases, with 13 bases between them. DNA for the CDR3: TGTGCCAGCAGTCAGGGGCCCCCTCCCTACGAGCAGTACTTC. It codes for CASSQGPPPYEQYF.

Concerning this clone: The same CDR3 can be traced to other DNA sequences in this sample. V gene TRBV5-4 combines with J gene TRBJ2-7, with 9 bases identical to TRBD1. CDR1 is SGHNT and CDR2 is YYREEE in the germline V gene (reference sequence). The CDR3 is made up of 14 amino acids. The ends lost 0 bases at V and 4 bases at J; junction bases unmatched: 2. The CDR3 protein is CASSLGTGAYEQYF. CDR3 DNA sequence: TGTGCCAGCAGCTTGGGGACAGGGGCTTACGAGCAGTACTTC. The full variable domain, with the rest looked up from reference TRBV5-4 and TRBJ2-7, is ETGVTQSPTHLIKTRGQQVTLRCSSQSGHNTVSWYQQALGQGPQFIFQYYREEENGRGNFPPRFSGLQFPNYSSELNVNALELDDSALYLCASSLGTGAYEQYFGPGTRLTVT.

V gene TRBV11-1 combines with J gene TRBJ2-1, with D possibly being TRBD1 (6 bases). V lost 1 base, J lost 7 bases, and 11 bases lay in between. CDR1 is SGHAT and CDR2 is FQDESV in the germline V gene (reference sequence). The CDR3 has 14 amino acids. The CDR3 DNA sequence: TGTGCCAGCAGCTTAGAAGGACAGATAAATGAGCAGTTCTTC. Protein sequence: CASSLEGQINEQFF. Looking up the rest from reference TRBV11-1 and TRBJ2-1 gives the full variable domain: EAEVAQSPRYKITEKSQAVAFWCDPISGHATLYWYRQILGQGPELLVQFQDESVVDDSQLPKDRFSAERLKGVDSTLKIQPAELGDSAMYLCASSLEGQINEQFFGPGTRLTVL.

The chain is built from TRBV4-1 and TRBJ1-4; D is uncertain. CDR1 is MGHRA, CDR2 YSYEKL, per germline. V dropped 4 bases and J dropped 1 base, with 13 bases sitting between them. CDR3 length: 16 residues. As DNA, the CDR3 is TGCGCCAGCAGCCGAACGATGGGGTTAACTAATGAAAAACTGTTTTTT. Its protein is CASSRTMGLTNEKLFF.

V is TRBV5-4 and J is TRBJ2-7; D may correspond to TRBD1 or TRBD2 (5 bases each). V lost 4 bases and J 2 bases, leaving 16 bases between the germline ends. The CDR3 is made up of 15 amino acids. CDR1 and CDR2 from the germline V gene are SGHNT and YYREEE (reference sequence). For the CDR3, the DNA is TGTGCCAGCAGCCCCCCACGAGGGGATCCCTACGAGCAGTACTTC. It translates to CASSPPRGDPYEQYF.

The chain has TRBV19 and TRBJ1-1; D call uncertain. V was pared by 6 bases and J by 0 bases, with 8 bases between. This CDR3 contains 13 residues. Per germline, CDR1 LNHDA and CDR2 SQIVND (reference sequence). CDR3: CASSPPLNTEAFF. DNA for the CDR3: TGTGCCAGTAGCCCTCCTTTGAACACTGAAGCTTTCTTT. Using reference TRBV19 and TRBJ1-1 for the parts outside the CDR3, the full variable domain is DGGITQSPKYLFRKEGQNVTLSCEQNLNHDAMYWYRQDPGQGLRLIYYSQIVNDFQKGDIAEGYSVSREKKESFPLTVTSAQKNPTAFYLCASSPPLNTEAFFGQGTRLTVV.

V is TRBV10-2 and J is TRBJ2-3; 14 bases map to TRBD2. There are 17 residues in the CDR3. The V gene end was trimmed by 3 bases and the J gene end by 1 base; junction bases not matched to a gene: 3. CDR1 and CDR2 (germline): WSHSY, SAAADI. The CDR3 DNA reads as TGCGCCAGCAGTGACGGACTAGCGGGAGGACGCACAGATACGCAGTATTTT. Translating gives CASSDGLAGGRTDTQYF.

The CDR3 spells CSVERPTVLGATDTQYF. The CDR3 DNA sequence: TGCAGCGTTGAAAGGCCGACAGTCCTTGGGGCTACAGATACGCAGTATTTT. This chain uses TRBV29-1 with TRBJ2-3, with D possibly TRBD1 on 5 matching bases. The ends were cut back, 2 bases at V and 3 bases at J, with 21 bases in the middle. This CDR3 spans 17 amino acids. Germline CDR1 SQVTM, CDR2 ANQGSEA.

V is TRBV28 and J is TRBJ1-1; the match to TRBD1 covers 7 bases. The CDR3 contains 15 residues. Germline assignment: CDR1 MDHEN and CDR2 SYDVKM. J was trimmed by 4 bases and V by 6 bases; bases with no gene match: 11. The CDR3 bases are TGTGCCAGCAGCGGAACAGGGGAAGGGATCACTGAAGCTTTCTTT. As protein: CASSGTGEGITEAFF.

The chain carries TRBV4-1 and TRBJ2-7; D might be TRBD2 (5 bases). This CDR3 is built from 14 residues. Germline V gene lookup returns CDR1 MGHRA and CDR2 YSYEKL. V was pared by 0 bases and J by 4 bases, with 10 bases between. The CDR3 region has the DNA TGCGCCAGCAGCCAAGAAACGGGGTATTACGAGCAGTACTTC. Translating gives CASSQETGYYEQYF.

The chain has TRBV7-9 and TRBJ2-1; TRBD2 matches at 12 bases. Germline loops: CDR1 SEHNR, CDR2 FQNEAQ (reference sequence). CDR3 size: 15 residues. Trimming cost V 3 bases and J 7 bases; bases outside gene matches: 4. CDR3 nucleotide sequence: TGTGCCAGCAGCTTCCTAGCGGGAGGGGGTAATGAGCAGTTCTTC. The encoded protein is CASSFLAGGGNEQFF. Looking up the rest from reference TRBV7-9 and TRBJ2-1 gives the full variable domain: DTGVSQNPRHKITKRGQNVTFRCDPISEHNRLYWYRQTLGQGPEFLTYFQNEAQLEKSRLLSDRFSAERPKGSFSTLEIQRTEQGDSAMYLCASSFLAGGGNEQFFGPGTRLTVL.

Note on this clone: One junction end does not reproduce the germline sequence, and a read error may be involved. Different DNA sequences within this sample yield the same CDR3. V and J are TRBV4-1 and TRBJ1-5, with TRBD1 matching over 7 bases. Germline V gene lookup returns CDR1 MGHRA and CDR2 YSYEKL. The CDR3 sequence is 15 residues long. The CDR3 protein is CASSRLQGGNQPQHF. The CDR3 bases are TGCGCCAGTAGCCGGCTCCAGGGGGGCAATCAGCCCCAGCATTTT.

This chain joins TRBV7-9 and TRBJ1-2, with D uncertain. This CDR3 region has 15 residues. Germline-derived CDR1 and CDR2 are SEHNR and FQNEAQ (reference sequence). The germline V and J ends were trimmed by 0 bases and 5 bases, with 13 bases remaining between them. CDR3 sequence: CASSLAGSLSYGYTF. As DNA, the CDR3 is TGTGCCAGCAGCTTAGCGGGTTCCCTCTCTTATGGCTACACCTTC.

The rearrangement uses TRBV30 and TRBJ2-3; D is possibly TRBD1 (5 bases). Germline CDR1 reads GTSNPN; CDR2 reads SVGIG (reference sequence). V dropped 2 bases and J dropped 0 bases, with 12 bases sitting between them. This CDR3 is built from 15 residues. The CDR3, as DNA: TGTGCCTGGAGTTCATCAGGGATCAGCACAGATACGCAGTATTTT. Translated, it gives CAWSSSGISTDTQYF.

V is TRBV7-2 and J is TRBJ1-1; D uncertain. This CDR3 has 15 amino acids. Germline lookup yields CDR1 SGHTA and CDR2 FQGNSA. Trimming shortened V by 1 base and J by 5 bases, and 14 bases separated the two germline ends. The CDR3 loop reads CASSLGTGWDTEAFF. DNA for the CDR3: TGTGCCAGCAGCTTAGGCACGGGTTGGGATACTGAAGCTTTCTTT.

The chain is built from TRBV27 and TRBJ2-5; no definite D call. V lost 0 bases to trimming and J lost 0 bases, with 2 bases between them. Per the germline V gene, CDR1 is MNHEY and CDR2 is SMNVEV (reference sequence). The CDR3 has 13 amino acids. The CDR3 DNA reads TGTGCCAGCAGTTTATCGAACCAAGAGACCCAGTACTTC. Protein product: CASSLSNQETQYF.

This rearrangement joins TRBV2 to TRBJ2-5; weak D call: TRBD2 (7 bases). Germline lookup yields CDR1 SNHLY and CDR2 FYNNEI. The CDR3 is 16 residues long. The V and J ends lost 3 bases and 1 base respectively, with 15 bases between them. The CDR3 coding sequence is TGTGCCAGCAGTGATGCGGGGGCGGTGGGCCAAGAGACCCAGTACTTC. Translation: CASSDAGAVGQETQYF.

The chain employs TRBV19 and TRBJ2-7; 10 positions match TRBD2. V dropped 8 bases and J dropped 4; count of bases not matched to a gene: 5. The CDR3 consists of 13 residues. The germline CDR1 and CDR2 sequences are LNHDA and SQIVND (reference sequence). The CDR3 nucleotides are TGTGCCAGTGCCACTAGCGGGGTATACGAGCAGTACTTC. It codes for CASATSGVYEQYF.

The chain couples TRBV18 to TRBJ2-7; 9 bases are shared with TRBD1. This CDR3 comprises 16 residues. Germline loops: CDR1 KGHSH, CDR2 LQKENI. V trimming: 2 bases; J trimming: 5 bases; junction bases outside the gene matches: 10. CDR3 coding DNA: TGTGCCAGCTCACCATATGGAACAGGGGGCTCAAACGAGCAGTACTTC. This sequence encodes CASSPYGTGGSNEQYF.

A word on this clone: Other DNA sequences in this specimen translate into the identical CDR3. The chain links TRBV28 to TRBJ2-5, with D perhaps TRBD1 or TRBD2 (7 bases each). Germline CDR1 reads MDHEN; CDR2 reads SYDVKM. The CDR3 runs 15 residues. V shed 3 bases and J shed 1 base, with 12 bases lying between them. In DNA form, the CDR3 reads TGTGCCAGCAGTTTGGGAGGGGGCCTCCAAGAGACCCAGTACTTC. Translating it yields CASSLGGGLQETQYF. Combining the CDR3 with reference TRBV28 and TRBJ2-5 gives the whole variable domain DVKVTQSSRYLVKRTGEKVFLECVQDMDHENMFWYRQDPGLGLRLIYFSYDVKMKEKGDIPEGYSVSREKKERFSLILESASTNQTSMYLCASSLGGGLQETQYFGPGTRLLVL.

The chain employs TRBV7-9 and TRBJ1-4; D possibly corresponds to TRBD1 (5 bases). There are 13 residues in the CDR3. CDR1 is SEHNR, CDR2 FQNEAQ, per germline (reference sequence). V lost 6 bases and J lost 8, with 13 bases in between. CDR3 loop: CASSLGGTEKLFF. The DNA for the CDR3 is TGTGCCAGCAGTCTGGGCGGGACCGAAAAACTGTTTTTT.

Here the CDR3 reads CASIRIIGTGGYEQYF. CDR3 nucleotide sequence: TGTGCCAGCATAAGAATAATAGGGACAGGGGGTTACGAGCAGTACTTC. The rearrangement links TRBV2 to TRBJ2-7; 11 nucleotides line up with TRBD1. The CDR3 length is 16 residues. CDR1 SNHLY and CDR2 FYNNEI come from the germline V gene. Germline trimming cut 7 bases from V and 4 bases from J; bases unmatched to any gene: 12.

The chain links TRBV7-3 to TRBJ2-5, with 11 bases matching TRBD2. V lost 6 bases and J lost 3; bases outside the gene matches: 6. Looked up from germline, CDR1 is SGHTA and CDR2 is FQGTGA. The CDR3 totals 15 residues. The CDR3 sequence: CASSETSGGEETQYF. In DNA form, the CDR3 reads TGTGCCAGCAGTGAAACTAGCGGGGGAGAAGAGACCCAGTACTTC.

The V and J genes are TRBV5-5 and TRBJ2-2; D is uncertain. The germline V gene encodes CDR1 SGHKS and CDR2 YYEKEE (reference sequence). This CDR3 is built from 17 residues. Trimming took 4 bases from V and 4 from J, leaving 20 bases between them. The CDR3 here is CASSPELVLDLTGELFF. The CDR3 nucleotides are TGTGCCAGCAGCCCCGAATTGGTCCTCGACCTCACCGGGGAGCTGTTTTTT.

The V call is TRBV14, the J call TRBJ1-4; weak D call: TRBD1 (6 bases). The CDR3 totals 17 residues. Between the trimmed V and J ends, which lost 1 base and 5 bases, there was a span of 17 bases. Germline V gene data show CDR1 as SGHDN and CDR2 as FVKESK. The CDR3 protein is CASSQGPAGVFNEKLFF. CDR3 DNA sequence: TGTGCCAGCAGCCAAGGTCCGGCAGGGGTCTTCAATGAAAAACTGTTTTTT.